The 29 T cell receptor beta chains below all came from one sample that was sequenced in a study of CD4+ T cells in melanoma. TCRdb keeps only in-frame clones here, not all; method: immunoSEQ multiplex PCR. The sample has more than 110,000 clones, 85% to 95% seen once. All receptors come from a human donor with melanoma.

The CDR3 sequence: CASNLGGNTGELFF. The CDR3 region has the DNA TGTGCCAGCAATCTCGGCGGAAACACCGGGGAGCTGTTTTTT. The rearrangement uses TRBV6-6 and TRBJ2-2; D remains unclear. Looked up from germline, CDR1 is MNHNY and CDR2 is SVGAGI (reference sequence). The CDR3 loop spans 14 amino acids. V was clipped by 7 bases and J by 2 bases, with 11 bases between them.

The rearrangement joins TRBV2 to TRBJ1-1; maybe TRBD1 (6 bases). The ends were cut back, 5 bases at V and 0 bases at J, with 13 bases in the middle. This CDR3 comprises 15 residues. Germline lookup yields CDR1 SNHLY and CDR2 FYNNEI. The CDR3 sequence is CASSQIGTLNTEAFF. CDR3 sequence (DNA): TGTGCCAGCAGTCAAATCGGGACATTGAACACTGAAGCTTTCTTT.

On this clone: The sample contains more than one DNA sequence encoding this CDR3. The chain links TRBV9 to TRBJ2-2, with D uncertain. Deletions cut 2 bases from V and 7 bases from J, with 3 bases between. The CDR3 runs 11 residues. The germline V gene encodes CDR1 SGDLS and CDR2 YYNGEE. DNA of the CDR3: TGTGCCAGCAGCGTCGGCGGGGAGCTGTTTTTT. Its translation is CASSVGGELFF.

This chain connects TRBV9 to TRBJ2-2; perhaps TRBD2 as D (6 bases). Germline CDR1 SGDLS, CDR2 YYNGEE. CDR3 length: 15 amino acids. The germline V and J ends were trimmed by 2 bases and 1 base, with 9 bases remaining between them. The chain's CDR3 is CASSVLGGNTGELFF. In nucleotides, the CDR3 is TGTGCCAGCAGCGTCCTGGGGGGGAACACCGGGGAGCTGTTTTTT. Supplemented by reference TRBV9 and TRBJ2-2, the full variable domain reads DSGVTQTPKHLITATGQRVTLRCSPRSGDLSVYWYQQSLDQGLQFLIQYYNGEERAKGNILERFSAQQFPDLHSELNLSSLELGDSALYFCASSVLGGNTGELFFGEGSRLTVL.

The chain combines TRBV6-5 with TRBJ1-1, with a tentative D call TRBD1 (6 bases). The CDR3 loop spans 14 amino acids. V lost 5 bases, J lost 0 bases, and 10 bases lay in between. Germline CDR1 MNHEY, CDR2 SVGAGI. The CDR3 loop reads CASSRDRMNTEAFF. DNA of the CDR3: TGTGCCAGCAGTCGCGACAGGATGAACACTGAAGCTTTCTTT.

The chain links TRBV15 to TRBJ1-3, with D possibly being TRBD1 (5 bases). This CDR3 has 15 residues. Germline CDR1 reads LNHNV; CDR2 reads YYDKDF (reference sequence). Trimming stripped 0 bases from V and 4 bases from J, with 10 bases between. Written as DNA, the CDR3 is TGTGCCACCAGCAGAGATTCCGGGGGAGGAAACACCATATATTTT. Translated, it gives CATSRDSGGGNTIYF.

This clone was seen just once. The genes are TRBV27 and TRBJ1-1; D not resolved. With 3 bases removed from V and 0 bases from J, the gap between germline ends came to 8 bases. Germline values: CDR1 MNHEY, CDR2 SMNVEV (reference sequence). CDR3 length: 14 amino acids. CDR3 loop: CASSLTRLNTEAFF. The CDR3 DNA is TGTGCCAGCAGTTTGACGAGATTGAACACTGAAGCTTTCTTT.

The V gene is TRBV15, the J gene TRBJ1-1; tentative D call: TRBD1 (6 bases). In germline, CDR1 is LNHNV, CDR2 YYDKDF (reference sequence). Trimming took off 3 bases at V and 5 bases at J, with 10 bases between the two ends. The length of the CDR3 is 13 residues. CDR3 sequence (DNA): TGTGCCACCAGCAGCGTAGGGGGGACTGAAGCTTTCTTT. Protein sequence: CATSSVGGTEAFF. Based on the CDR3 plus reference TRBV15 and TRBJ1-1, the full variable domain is DAMVIQNPRYQVTQFGKPVTLSCSQTLNHNVMYWYQQKSSQAPKLLFHYYDKDFNNEADTPDNFQSRRPNTSFCFLDIRSPGLGDTAMYLCATSSVGGTEAFFGQGTRLTVV.

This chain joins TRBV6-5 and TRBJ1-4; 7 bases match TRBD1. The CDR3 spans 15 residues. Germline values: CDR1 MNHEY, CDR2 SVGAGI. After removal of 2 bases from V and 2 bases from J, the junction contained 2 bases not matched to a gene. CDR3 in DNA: TGTGCCAGCAGTTACAGGGGGCGGACTAATGAAAAACTGTTTTTT. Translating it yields CASSYRGRTNEKLFF.

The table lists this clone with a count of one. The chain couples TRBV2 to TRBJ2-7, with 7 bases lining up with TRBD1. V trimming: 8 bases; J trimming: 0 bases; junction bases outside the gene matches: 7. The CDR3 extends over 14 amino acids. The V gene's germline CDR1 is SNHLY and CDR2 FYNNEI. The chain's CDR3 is CASSRDRDSYEQYF. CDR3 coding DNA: TGTGCCAGCTCCCGGGACAGAGACTCCTACGAGCAGTACTTC.

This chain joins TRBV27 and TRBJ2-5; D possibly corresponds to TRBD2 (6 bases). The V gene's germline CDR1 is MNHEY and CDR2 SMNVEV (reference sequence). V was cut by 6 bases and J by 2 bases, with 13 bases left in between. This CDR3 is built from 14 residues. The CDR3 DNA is TGTGCCAGCAGAAGGGCGGGGCGGCAAGAGACCCAGTACTTC. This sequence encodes CASRRAGRQETQYF.

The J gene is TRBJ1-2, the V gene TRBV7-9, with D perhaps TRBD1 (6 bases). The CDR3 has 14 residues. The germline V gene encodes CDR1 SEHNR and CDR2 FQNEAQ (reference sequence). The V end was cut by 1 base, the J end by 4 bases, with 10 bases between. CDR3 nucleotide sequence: TGTGCCAGCAGCTTAGGGGGGGGCAGCTATGGCTACACCTTC. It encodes CASSLGGGSYGYTF.

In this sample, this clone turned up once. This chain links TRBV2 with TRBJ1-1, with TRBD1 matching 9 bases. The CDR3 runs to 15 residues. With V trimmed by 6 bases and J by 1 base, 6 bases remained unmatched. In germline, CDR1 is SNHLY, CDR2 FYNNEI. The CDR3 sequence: CASRYNRGRNTEAFF. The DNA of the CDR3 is TGTGCCAGCAGGTACAACAGGGGGCGGAACACTGAAGCTTTCTTT.

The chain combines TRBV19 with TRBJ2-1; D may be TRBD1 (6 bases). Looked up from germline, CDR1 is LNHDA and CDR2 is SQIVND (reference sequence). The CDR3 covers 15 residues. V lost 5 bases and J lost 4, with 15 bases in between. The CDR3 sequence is CASSGSRGSYNEQFF. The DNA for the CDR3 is TGTGCCAGTAGTGGGTCAAGGGGGTCGTACAATGAGCAGTTCTTC.

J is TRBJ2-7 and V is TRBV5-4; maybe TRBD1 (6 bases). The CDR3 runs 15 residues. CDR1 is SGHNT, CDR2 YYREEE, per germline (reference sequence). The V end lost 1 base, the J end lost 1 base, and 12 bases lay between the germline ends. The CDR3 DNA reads TGTGCCAGCAGCTTGTCGGCAGGGGAATCCTACGAGCAGTACTTC. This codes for CASSLSAGESYEQYF.

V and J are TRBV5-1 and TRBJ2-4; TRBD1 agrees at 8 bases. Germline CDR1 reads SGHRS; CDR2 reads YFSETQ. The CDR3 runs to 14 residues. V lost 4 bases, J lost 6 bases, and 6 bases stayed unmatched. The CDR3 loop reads CASSPMDRVNIQYF. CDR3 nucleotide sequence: TGCGCCAGCAGCCCGATGGACAGGGTAAACATTCAGTACTTC.

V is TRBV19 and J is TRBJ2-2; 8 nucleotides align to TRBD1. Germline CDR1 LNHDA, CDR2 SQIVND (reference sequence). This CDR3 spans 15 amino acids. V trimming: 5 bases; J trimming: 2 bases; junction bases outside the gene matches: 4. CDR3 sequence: CASSLGQVNTGELFF. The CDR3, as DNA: TGTGCCAGTAGTTTGGGACAGGTCAACACCGGGGAGCTGTTTTTT.

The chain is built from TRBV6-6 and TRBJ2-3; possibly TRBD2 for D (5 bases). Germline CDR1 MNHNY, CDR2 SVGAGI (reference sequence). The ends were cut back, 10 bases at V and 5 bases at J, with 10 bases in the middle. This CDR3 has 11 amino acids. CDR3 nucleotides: TGTGCCACCGGGGTAGGAGATACGCAGTATTTT. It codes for CATGVGDTQYF.

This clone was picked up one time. In nucleotides, the CDR3 is TGTGCCAGCACCTGGAGCGGCAAGCAGTTCTTC. It codes for CASTWSGKQFF. The chain has TRBV28 and TRBJ2-1, with D possibly TRBD2 on 5 matching bases. Between the trimmed V and J ends, which lost 7 bases and 11 bases, there was a span of 12 bases. The germline CDR1 and CDR2 sequences are MDHEN and SYDVKM. This CDR3 comprises 11 residues. The whole variable domain, filled in from reference TRBV28 and TRBJ2-1, reads DVKVTQSSRYLVKRTGEKVFLECVQDMDHENMFWYRQDPGLGLRLIYFSYDVKMKEKGDIPEGYSVSREKKERFSLILESASTNQTSMYLCASTWSGKQFFGPGTRLTVL.

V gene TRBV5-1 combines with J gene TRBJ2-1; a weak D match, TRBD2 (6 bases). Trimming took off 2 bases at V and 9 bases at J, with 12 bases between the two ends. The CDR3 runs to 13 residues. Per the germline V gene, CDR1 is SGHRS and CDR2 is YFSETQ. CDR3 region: CASSLSLAAEQFF. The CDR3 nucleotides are TGCGCCAGCAGCTTATCATTAGCGGCTGAGCAGTTCTTC. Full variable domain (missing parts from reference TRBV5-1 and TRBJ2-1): KAGVTQTPRYLIKTRGQQVTLSCSPISGHRSVSWYQQTPGQGLQFLFEYFSETQRNKGNFPGRFSGRQFSNSRSEMNVSTLELGDSALYLCASSLSLAAEQFFGPGTRLTVL.

CDR3 residues: CASGTGKRSNQPQHF. In nucleotides, the CDR3 is TGTGCCAGTGGGACAGGGAAGAGAAGCAATCAGCCCCAGCATTTT. The chain combines TRBV19 with TRBJ1-5; 9 bases line up with TRBD1. This CDR3 is 15 amino acids long. J lost 1 base, V lost 8 bases, and 6 bases had no gene match. Germline assignment: CDR1 LNHDA and CDR2 SQIVND (reference sequence).

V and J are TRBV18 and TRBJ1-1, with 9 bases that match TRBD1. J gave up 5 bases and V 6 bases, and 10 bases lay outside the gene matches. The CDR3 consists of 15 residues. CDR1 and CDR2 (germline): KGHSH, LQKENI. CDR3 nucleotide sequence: TGTGCCAGCTCCCGACGGACAGGGGTTGGGACTGAAGCTTTCTTT. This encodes CASSRRTGVGTEAFF.

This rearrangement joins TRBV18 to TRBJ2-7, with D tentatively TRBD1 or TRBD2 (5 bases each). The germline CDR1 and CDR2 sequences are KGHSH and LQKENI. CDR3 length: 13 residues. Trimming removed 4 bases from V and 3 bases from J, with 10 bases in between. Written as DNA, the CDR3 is TGTGCCAGCTCACTGGGACCGAGCTACGAGCAGTACTTC. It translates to CASSLGPSYEQYF. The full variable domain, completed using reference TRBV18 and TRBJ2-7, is NAGVMQNPRHLVRRRGQEARLRCSPMKGHSHVYWYRQLPEEGLKFMVYLQKENIIDESGMPKERFSAEFPKEGPSILRIQQVVRGDSAAYFCASSLGPSYEQYFGPGTRLTVT.

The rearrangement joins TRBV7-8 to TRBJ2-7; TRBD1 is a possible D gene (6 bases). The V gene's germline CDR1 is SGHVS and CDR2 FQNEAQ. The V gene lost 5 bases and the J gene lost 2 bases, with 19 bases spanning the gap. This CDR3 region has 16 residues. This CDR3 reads CASSRRSGTITYEQYF. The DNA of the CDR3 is TGTGCCAGCAGCCGGCGTTCCGGGACAATAACCTACGAGCAGTACTTC.

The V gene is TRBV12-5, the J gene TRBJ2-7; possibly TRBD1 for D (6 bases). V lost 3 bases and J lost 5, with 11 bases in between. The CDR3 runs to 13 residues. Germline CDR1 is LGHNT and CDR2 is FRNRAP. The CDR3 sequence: CASGFAGTNEQYF. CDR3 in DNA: TGTGCTAGTGGTTTTGCAGGGACAAACGAGCAGTACTTC.

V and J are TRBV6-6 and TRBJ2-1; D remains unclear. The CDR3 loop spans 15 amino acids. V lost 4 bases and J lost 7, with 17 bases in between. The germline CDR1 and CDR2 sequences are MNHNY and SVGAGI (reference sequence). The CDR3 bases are TGTGCCAGCAGTTTGTCCCGAAGCGATGTGAATGAGCAGTTCTTC. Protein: CASSLSRSDVNEQFF.

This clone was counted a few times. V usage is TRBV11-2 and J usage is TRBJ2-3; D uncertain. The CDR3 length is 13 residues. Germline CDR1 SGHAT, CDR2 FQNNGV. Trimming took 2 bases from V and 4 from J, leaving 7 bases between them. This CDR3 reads CASSLMGSDTQYF. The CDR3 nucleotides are TGTGCCAGCAGCTTAATGGGATCAGATACGCAGTATTTT.

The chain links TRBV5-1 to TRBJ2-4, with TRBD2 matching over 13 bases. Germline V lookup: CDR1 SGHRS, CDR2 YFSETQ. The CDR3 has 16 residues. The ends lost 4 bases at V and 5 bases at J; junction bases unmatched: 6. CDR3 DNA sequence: TGCGCCAGCAGCGCGGGACTAGCGGGACCCCAAAACATTCAGTACTTC. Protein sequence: CASSAGLAGPQNIQYF.

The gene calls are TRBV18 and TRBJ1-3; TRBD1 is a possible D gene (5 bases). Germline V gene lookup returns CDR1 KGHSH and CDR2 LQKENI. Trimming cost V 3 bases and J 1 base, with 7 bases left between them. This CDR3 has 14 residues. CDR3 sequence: CASSPRVSGNTIYF. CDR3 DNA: TGTGCCAGCTCACCCAGGGTTTCTGGAAACACCATATATTTT.